Shown below are 21 T cell receptor beta chains from a single sample sequenced in a study of low-dose radiotherapy and immunotherapy resistance in tumors. Noted time point: before trial treatment. Alpha- and beta-chain coverage of first-strand cDNA came from TRAV- and TRBV-specific primers. TCRs were amplified for about 18 PCR cycles with a constant-region primer and V-primer adapter. TCRdb re-called the reads through MiXCR, storing one row per CDR3 protein. The sample has over 65,000 distinct CDR3 sequences; 15% to 20% are singletons. The sequenced sample was PBMCs, obtained before treatment. The receptors originated from a male donor with prostate cancer.

This clonotype has a count of ten or more. V and J are TRBV18 and TRBJ2-1; D perhaps matches TRBD1 (6 bases). V gave up 3 bases and J gave up 1 base, with 10 bases separating them. Germline loops: CDR1 KGHSH, CDR2 LQKENI. This CDR3 contains 15 residues. CDR3 in DNA: TGTGCCAGCTCACCCAGGGGATTTTCCTACAATGAGCAGTTCTTC. Translation: CASSPRGFSYNEQFF.

This clonotype was seen ten or more times. V is TRBV12-3 or TRBV12-4 and J is TRBJ2-3; maybe TRBD2 (7 bases). CDR3 size: 20 residues. The V end lost 0 bases, the J end lost 3 bases, and 25 bases lay between the germline ends. CDR3 amino acids: CASSLAPGQLGAGLTDTQYF. The DNA for the CDR3 is TGTGCCAGCAGTTTAGCCCCAGGACAGCTTGGAGCGGGGTTAACAGATACGCAGTATTTT.

This clonotype was seen at least ten times. The chain employs TRBV19 and TRBJ1-2; D is possibly TRBD1 (6 bases). The CDR3 sequence is 13 residues long. CDR1 is LNHDA and CDR2 is SQIVND in the germline V gene (reference sequence). V dropped 6 bases and J dropped 5 bases, with 13 bases sitting between them. CDR3 nucleotide sequence: TGTGCCAGTAGGAACAGGGATAATTATGGCTACACCTTC. Its protein product is CASRNRDNYGYTF. Supplemented by reference TRBV19 and TRBJ1-2, the full variable domain reads DGGITQSPKYLFRKEGQNVTLSCEQNLNHDAMYWYRQDPGQGLRLIYYSQIVNDFQKGDIAEGYSVSREKKESFPLTVTSAQKNPTAFYLCASRNRDNYGYTFGSGTRLTVV.

This clonotype was seen ten or more times. The rearrangement joins TRBV14 to TRBJ2-2; the D gene could be TRBD1 or TRBD2 (5 bases each). The CDR3 is made up of 17 amino acids. V was cut by 3 bases and J by 1 base, with 15 bases left in between. CDR1 is SGHDN and CDR2 is FVKESK in the germline V gene. In nucleotides, the CDR3 is TGTGCCAGCAGCCAGGCTCGGGGACCCCAGAACACCGGGGAGCTGTTTTTT. Translation: CASSQARGPQNTGELFF.

This chain connects TRBV12-3 or TRBV12-4 to TRBJ2-7; 8 positions agree with TRBD1. V lost 8 bases and J lost 3; bases outside the gene matches: 3. The CDR3 has 12 residues. For the CDR3, the DNA is TGTGCCAGCGCAACAGGGGGCTACGAGCAGTACTTC. Protein sequence: CASATGGYEQYF.

This chain links TRBV20-1 with TRBJ2-1; D assignment may be TRBD1 or TRBD2 (5 bases each). The CDR3 length is 15 residues. Germline CDR1 DFQATT, CDR2 SNEGSKA (reference sequence). V lost 0 bases, J lost 11 bases, and 20 bases lay in between. The CDR3 nucleotides read TGCAGTGCTAGAGAATTGGGGACCCCCGCCACAAAGCAGTTCTTC. This translates into CSARELGTPATKQFF.

As for this clonotype: One base separates it from a far larger clone, so it is likely a read error. V usage is TRBV13 and J usage is TRBJ2-7; 7 bases map to TRBD2. CDR3 length: 18 amino acids. Germline V gene lookup returns CDR1 PRHDT and CDR2 FYEKMQ (reference sequence). CDR3 protein: CVSSDNGAGTNVGYEQYF. In nucleotides, the CDR3 is TGTGTCAGCAGCGATAACGGAGCGGGGACCAACGTGGGCTACGAGCAGTACTTC.

This clonotype has at least ten counts. For the CDR3, the DNA is TGCGCCAGCAGCTTGGATTATAGTAATTACGAGCAGTACTTC. It is translated as CASSLDYSNYEQYF. This chain links TRBV5-1 with TRBJ2-7; D ambiguous. The ends were cut back, 0 bases at V and 4 bases at J, with 11 bases in the middle. The CDR3 loop spans 14 amino acids. Germline V gene data show CDR1 as SGHRS and CDR2 as YFSETQ.

This clonotype occurred many times. The chain is built from TRBV2 and TRBJ2-3; 7 nucleotides line up with TRBD2. The CDR3 has 16 residues. The V gene end was trimmed by 9 bases and the J gene end by 0 bases; junction bases not matched to a gene: 12. The germline V gene encodes CDR1 SNHLY and CDR2 FYNNEI. CDR3 amino acids: CARRLAGSASTDTQYF. In DNA, the CDR3 is TGTGCCAGGAGACTAGCCGGGTCGGCTAGCACAGATACGCAGTATTTT.

The gene calls are TRBV5-1 and TRBJ2-3; weak D call: TRBD2 (5 bases). Deletions cut 0 bases from V and 0 bases from J, with 8 bases between. The CDR3 length is 15 residues. Germline-derived CDR1 and CDR2 are SGHRS and YFSETQ. The CDR3 spells CASSLARTSTDTQYF. The CDR3 DNA reads as TGCGCCAGCAGCTTGGCCAGGACTAGCACAGATACGCAGTATTTT.

This clonotype was counted ten times or more. J is TRBJ2-1 and V is TRBV4-1; D call uncertain. V lost 6 bases, J lost 14 bases, and 26 bases lay in between. From germline, CDR1 is MGHRA and CDR2 YSYEKL. There are 15 residues in the CDR3. The CDR3 sequence: CASRQSPHLARTEFF. CDR3 in DNA: TGCGCCAGCAGACAATCCCCCCACTTAGCCCGGACGGAGTTCTTC.

This chain connects TRBV14 to TRBJ1-6, with a weak D call TRBD1 (6 bases). This CDR3 comprises 17 residues. The V gene's germline CDR1 is SGHDN and CDR2 FVKESK. The ends were cut back, 1 base at V and 7 bases at J, with 17 bases in the middle. CDR3 protein: CASSQGMGGIGNSPLHF. CDR3 bases: TGTGCCAGCAGCCAAGGGATGGGGGGCATAGGAAATTCACCCCTCCACTTT. Together with reference TRBV14 and TRBJ1-6, the CDR3 gives the full variable domain: EAGVTQFPSHSVIEKGQTVTLRCDPISGHDNLYWYRRVMGKEIKFLLHFVKESKQDESGMPNNRFLAERTGGTYSTLKVQPAELEDSGVYFCASSQGMGGIGNSPLHFGNGTRLTVT.

This clonotype has only a few counts. This chain uses TRBV4-1 with TRBJ2-1, with a possible D match to TRBD2 (7 bases). Deletions cut 1 base from V and 6 bases from J, with 13 bases between. CDR1 and CDR2 from the germline V gene are MGHRA and YSYEKL. The CDR3 is 15 residues long. CDR3 sequence reads: CASSQAGGKSNEQFF. CDR3 coding DNA: TGCGCCAGCAGCCAAGCGGGGGGCAAGAGCAATGAGCAGTTCTTC.

This clonotype appeared many times. The chain is built from TRBV2 and TRBJ2-6; a weak D match, TRBD2 (6 bases). V was shortened by 10 bases and J by 2 bases, with 12 bases between the two germline ends. Germline assignment: CDR1 SNHLY and CDR2 FYNNEI. The CDR3 loop spans 14 amino acids. The DNA for the CDR3 is TGTGCCACCCGAACGGGGGCTGGGGCCAACGTCCTGACTTTC. The encoded protein is CATRTGAGANVLTF.

The J gene is TRBJ2-5, the V gene TRBV5-4, with a weak D call TRBD2 (6 bases). The ends were cut back, 7 bases at V and 0 bases at J, with 10 bases in the middle. This CDR3 comprises 13 residues. CDR1 is SGHNT and CDR2 is YYREEE in the germline V gene (reference sequence). The CDR3, as DNA: TGTGCCAGCGGGGGGACGGACCAAGAGACCCAGTACTTC. Protein: CASGGTDQETQYF.

This clonotype was seen many times. The chain uses TRBV25-1 and TRBJ2-4; D is possibly TRBD1 (6 bases). CDR1 and CDR2 (germline): MGHDK, SYGVNS. The CDR3 is made up of 15 amino acids. V was shortened by 3 bases and J by 1 base, with 10 bases between the two germline ends. CDR3: CASSDTTGAKNIQYF. The CDR3 DNA sequence: TGTGCCAGCAGTGACACTACAGGGGCCAAAAACATTCAGTACTTC.

The sample holds many counts of this clonotype. The rearrangement joins TRBV7-2 to TRBJ2-3; 10 bases line up with TRBD2. The CDR3 loop spans 17 amino acids. Trimming took 5 bases from V and 7 from J; bases not matched to a gene: 15. Germline CDR1 is SGHTA and CDR2 is FQGNSA. This CDR3 reads CASSHPQSPSGGNTQYF. CDR3 DNA: TGTGCCAGCAGCCACCCTCAGTCCCCTAGCGGGGGAAATACGCAGTATTTT.

This clonotype has ten or more counts. The V gene is TRBV6-6, the J gene TRBJ2-2; unclear D gene. The ends were cut back, 6 bases at V and 0 bases at J, with 17 bases in the middle. CDR3 length: 17 residues. CDR1 is MNHNY, CDR2 SVGAGI, per germline (reference sequence). CDR3 protein: CASSKVFRNANTGELFF. CDR3 bases: TGTGCCAGCAGCAAAGTATTCAGAAACGCGAACACCGGGGAGCTGTTTTTT.

This clonotype was observed at least ten times. This sequence joins TRBV5-4 and TRBJ2-2; 7 nucleotides line up with TRBD2. The germline V gene has CDR1 SGHNT and CDR2 YYREEE (reference sequence). J gave up 3 bases and V 1 base, and 9 bases lay outside the gene matches. The CDR3 sequence is 17 residues long. CDR3: CASSLQGGRLDTGELFF. For the CDR3, the DNA is TGTGCCAGCAGCTTGCAGGGAGGGAGGCTGGACACCGGGGAGCTGTTTTTT.

This clonotype came up many times. The CDR3 DNA reads TGTGCCAGCAGTGAAGCCCACACCGGGGAGCTGTTTTTT. This translates into CASSEAHTGELFF. The rearrangement uses TRBV2 and TRBJ2-2; D ambiguous. The germline V and J ends were trimmed by 0 bases and 3 bases, with 2 bases remaining between them. Looked up from germline, CDR1 is SNHLY and CDR2 is FYNNEI. The CDR3 sequence is 13 residues long.

The table lists this clonotype with a few counts. The rearrangement uses TRBV5-1 and TRBJ2-1; 9 bases line up with TRBD2. The CDR3 has 16 amino acids. V dropped 4 bases and J dropped 5; count of bases not matched to a gene: 10. Germline loops: CDR1 SGHRS, CDR2 YFSETQ. CDR3 sequence reads: CASSPPLAGENNEQFF. The CDR3 nucleotides are TGCGCCAGCAGCCCCCCTTTAGCGGGGGAAAACAATGAGCAGTTCTTC.